In its sample, the clone carrying this TCR beta chain was seen a few times. The V gene end was trimmed by 5 bases and the J gene end by 0 bases; junction bases not matched to a gene: 3. Germline CDR1 SNHLY, CDR2 FYNNEI. This CDR3 region has 14 residues. TCRdb re-analysed the 5' RACE reads in MiXCR, keeping a single row per CDR3 protein. The sample holds some 1,600,000 distinct CDR3 sequences, 32% seen once. The sample belongs to a study of identical twins. This receptor was obtained from a newborn girl in good health. Sequenced input: cord blood. The chain joins TRBV2 to TRBJ1-2; 7 bases align to TRBD1. CDR3 loop: CASSYRGPNYGYTF. CDR3 bases: TGTGCCAGCAGTTACAGGGGCCCTAACTATGGCTACACCTTC.